Sequencing of this TCR beta chain was carried out in a study of T cell repertoires in cytomegalovirus infection. TCRdb re-derived calls from the reads in MiXCR, one entry per CDR3 protein. The sample records around 280,000 distinct CDR3 sequences, about an eighth being singletons. Germline V lookup: CDR1 DFQATT, CDR2 SNEGSKA (reference sequence). Trimming cost V 0 bases and J 0 bases; bases outside gene matches: 9. The CDR3 loop spans 18 amino acids. The genes are TRBV20-1 and TRBJ1-5; 9 nucleotides align to TRBD1. Sequencing was performed on PBMCs. The receptor was isolated from a human donor in good health (CMV status not recorded). Some clones in this sample may be carry-over from other donors' samples. The CDR3 spells CSARESGTGLYSNQPQHF. In nucleotides, the CDR3 is TGCAGTGCTAGAGAGTCCGGGACAGGGCTCTATAGCAATCAGCCCCAGCATTTT.